This TCR beta chain was sequenced for a study of control samples from healthy donors and cancer patients. The CDR3 totals 15 residues. The V gene's germline CDR1 is SGHNT and CDR2 YYREEE (reference sequence). Trimming took off 4 bases at V and 2 bases at J, with 16 bases between the two ends. Method: immunoSEQ multiplex PCR; TCRdb's copy keeps in-frame clones and lacks some. The sample contains about 150,000 clones, around 94% of which appear only once. This sequence joins TRBV5-4 and TRBJ2-7; a possible D gene is TRBD2 (6 bases). The receptor's source is a man between 60 and 75 years old with colorectal cancer. Material for sequencing was PBMCs. CDR3 amino acids: CASSPSSALTYEQYF. DNA of the CDR3: TGTGCCAGCAGCCCGTCTAGCGCCCTCACCTACGAGCAGTACTTC.